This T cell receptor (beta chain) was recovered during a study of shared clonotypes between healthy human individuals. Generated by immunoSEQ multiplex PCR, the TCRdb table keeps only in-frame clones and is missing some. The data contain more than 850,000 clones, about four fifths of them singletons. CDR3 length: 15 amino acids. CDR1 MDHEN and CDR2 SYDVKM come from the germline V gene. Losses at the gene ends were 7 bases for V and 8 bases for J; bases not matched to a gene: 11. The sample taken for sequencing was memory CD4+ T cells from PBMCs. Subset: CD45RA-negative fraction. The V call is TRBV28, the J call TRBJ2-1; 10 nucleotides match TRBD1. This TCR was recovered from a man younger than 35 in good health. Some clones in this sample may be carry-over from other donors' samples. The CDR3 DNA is TGTGCCAGCAATCCTCCGGGACAGGGGAATTATGAGCAGTTCTTC. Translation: CASNPPGQGNYEQFF.